The entry below gives a single TCR beta chain sequence along with its context. The antigen this receptor binds is unknown. Within one base of it there is no much larger clone, and no base qualities were kept. These data are taken from a study of radiation and T cells in renal cell carcinoma (dated by TCRdb to about 2020). Broadly, across the study: In total, approximately 55 samples, comprising roughly 25 tumors and approximately 27 peripheral blood samples, were subjected to TCR beta sequencing. Across all 50 or so samples, 4,016,671 unique CDR3 nucleotide sequences encoding roughly 2.7 million unique CDR3 amino acid sequences were identified. General study outcomes and caveats: Only small tumor regions of 0.95 to 1 g were available, so intratumoral heterogeneity was not captured. Higher TCR clonality was observed in irradiated tumors than in controls, with an average of about 50% of the repertoire accounted for by the top 100 clonotypes, compared with 43% in nephrectomy-only tumors. An increase in top tumor clonotypes in blood was observed from baseline to 2 weeks post-radiation, followed by contraction by 4 weeks, which was taken to suggest transient expansion of tumor-resident clones. A greater number of dominant CDR3 motifs was detected in irradiated tumors than in control tumors, and a larger share of the repertoire was occupied by these motifs in irradiated tumors than in control tumors. Because pretreatment tumor biopsies were not available, the study could not determine whether clonotypes were already present within the tumor at baseline. The single-armed trial design could not address effects of radiation dose or scheduling on the TCR repertoire.

The time point label for this specimen denotes: tumor resected at nephrectomy. What this sample's treatment or condition label stands for: 15 Gy SBRT to primary tumor, nephrectomy 4 weeks later. The samples were obtained from a clinical trial, where primary renal cell carcinomas were treated with 15 Gy stereotactic body radiation therapy and then removed by nephrectomy 4 weeks afterward. Every patient had renal cell carcinoma of clear cell pathology. Tumor processing involved mechanical dissociation, digestion with collagenase/hyaluronidase at 37 degrees C, handling in gentleMACS C tubes, and storage in liquid nitrogen. The QIAamp DNA Blood Mini Kit (Qiagen) was used to prepare genomic DNA for TCR sequencing. The analyses included just those samples that passed every quality control check. TCR beta libraries were generated from genomic DNA with the immunoSEQ kit, following the manufacturer's recommendations. To prepare libraries, a first multiplex PCR with proprietary primers was run, followed by a second PCR that added unique barcodes, and a bead cleanup was done after each round. A kit-provided positive control reaction and a negative control reaction were included in every sample batch. The final libraries were assessed on an Agilent 4200 TapeStation D1000 ScreenTape, pooled by volume, and quantified by qPCR. Sequencing was performed on an Illumina NextSeq500 with a MidOutput 150-cycle cartridge, and 156 Read1 and 15 Index1 cycles were run with kit custom primers. The pooled library was loaded at 1.0 pM, and around 18% PhiX control was spiked in. Per the source publication's procedure: The vendor-processed data were analyzed in R, and a clonotype was defined as all T cells that share the same CDR3 nucleotide sequence. For clone abundance analyses, frequencies were normalized to the 10,000 most abundant clones per sample. Public T cell clones, averaging fewer than five per sample, were removed before analysis. Dominant motifs were analyzed with ImmunoMap using the PAM10 matrix, a gap penalty of 30, and a homology threshold of 0.3, and motifs with a cumulative frequency of at least 0.01 were considered dominant. Tumor-enriched and baseline blood-enriched clonotypes were defined by at least a 32-fold difference in abundance between compartments. The Baroni-Urbani and Buser coefficient was used to measure tumor-blood repertoire similarity, and groups were compared with two-tailed Wilcoxon tests in R. The table was pulled from immuneACCESS by TCRdb, which kept in-frame rearrangements only. Such tables lose some clones; where checked, under half of the loss comes from unresolved V genes, and the rest has no known cause. D and trimming come from the DNA, and the V and J calls and clone size come from that table. This sample is represented by 9,000 to 9,500 clones; around 63% of them were singletons. The biggest ten clones account for around 15% of the sample.

The CDR3 numbers 14 residues from cysteine through phenylalanine. Only CDR3 DNA remains: 42 bases, in frame from the first base. CDR1 is given as MDHEN and CDR2 as SYDVKM, both from the germline V gene. V is reduced by 4 bases and J by 0 bases, leaving a spacing of 9 bases between them. The TCR was taken from a woman aged 50 to 60 with renal cell carcinoma. The source material was tumor tissue, sampled from a patient whose treatment included radiotherapy and nephrectomy. Recombination linked TRBV28 to TRBJ2-5; 6 matching bases give a weak D call of TRBD1. The bases read TGTGCCAGCAGTTCTTGGGGGCACCAAGAGACCCAGTACTTC. This translates into CASSSWGHQETQYF.